What follows are 21 T cell receptor beta chains derived from one specimen sequenced in a study of identical twins. TCRdb re-called the 5' RACE reads with MiXCR, one entry per CDR3 protein. The table shows 450,000 or so distinct CDR3 sequences, with roughly 13% occurring only once. The sample was also reused in another study, on yellow fever vaccine responses in identical twins.

Sequenced sample: CD4+ T cells sorted from blood. Receptors were obtained from a young woman in good health.

A few counts support this clonotype. As DNA, the CDR3 is TGCGCCAGCAGCCAATCAGCGGGTAGCACAGATACGCAGTATTTT. It yields the protein CASSQSAGSTDTQYF. The V and J genes are TRBV4-1 and TRBJ2-3; tentatively, D is TRBD2 (6 bases). CDR1 is MGHRA and CDR2 is YSYEKL in the germline V gene. The CDR3 covers 15 residues. V lost 2 bases and J 0 bases, leaving 9 bases between the germline ends.

This clonotype has just a few counts. The J gene is TRBJ2-2, the V gene TRBV2; either TRBD1 or TRBD2 may fit D (5 bases each). The CDR3 extends over 14 amino acids. V gave up 7 bases and J gave up 4 bases, with 13 bases separating them. In germline, CDR1 is SNHLY, CDR2 FYNNEI. The CDR3 reads CASTGTVGTGELFF. The CDR3 DNA reads TGTGCCAGCACCGGGACCGTTGGCACCGGGGAGCTGTTTTTT.

This clonotype was detected only a few times. This sequence joins TRBV20-1 and TRBJ2-7; the D gene is possibly TRBD1 (6 bases). The germline V and J ends were trimmed by 3 bases and 6 bases, with 15 bases remaining between them. This CDR3 has 13 amino acids. The V gene's germline CDR1 is DFQATT and CDR2 SNEGSKA (reference sequence). CDR3 nucleotides: TGCAGTGCTAGCAGACAGGATCTGGGCGAGCAGTACTTC. This codes for CSASRQDLGEQYF.

The V gene is TRBV6-5, the J gene TRBJ2-7; D not certain. CDR1 is MNHEY, CDR2 SVGAGI, per germline. The CDR3 has 16 residues. V lost 3 bases and J 2 bases, leaving 17 bases between the germline ends. DNA for the CDR3: TGTGCCAGCAGTTATCCGACCCGGCCTCTAACCTACGAGCAGTACTTC. Translated, it gives CASSYPTRPLTYEQYF.

The rearrangement links TRBV29-1 to TRBJ2-7; a possible D gene is TRBD1 (5 bases). Trimming removed 3 bases at V and 5 bases at J, with 11 bases between. CDR3 length equals 12 residues. Germline V gene sequence: CDR1 SQVTM, CDR2 ANQGSEA. CDR3 in DNA: TGCAGCGTTGATATATTGGGGCACGAGCAGTACTTC. It specifies CSVDILGHEQYF.

This chain uses TRBV6-2 or TRBV6-3 with TRBJ2-7, with 10 bases that match TRBD2. After removal of 6 bases from V and 3 bases from J, the junction contained 11 bases not matched to a gene. From germline, CDR1 is MNHEY and CDR2 SVGEGT. This CDR3 is built from 16 residues. Here the CDR3 reads CASSHTVAGGNYEQYF. CDR3 DNA: TGTGCCAGCAGCCATACCGTAGCGGGAGGAAACTACGAGCAGTACTTC.

The chain is built from TRBV6-1 and TRBJ2-3; tentatively, D is TRBD1 or TRBD2 (6 bases each). There are 15 residues in the CDR3. Between the trimmed V and J ends, which lost 6 bases and 2 bases, there was a span of 15 bases. From germline, CDR1 is MNHNS and CDR2 SASEGT. The DNA of the CDR3 is TGTGCCAGCAGGGCCCTGGGGGGCTCCACAGATACGCAGTATTTT. Translated: CASRALGGSTDTQYF.

In its sample, this clonotype was seen many times. The chain has TRBV4-1 and TRBJ1-1; TRBD1 aligns across 12 bases. This CDR3 is 15 amino acids long. Trimming cost V 1 base and J 10 bases; bases outside gene matches: 7. The V gene's germline CDR1 is MGHRA and CDR2 YSYEKL. CDR3 loop: CASSQGGTGGAGAFF. The CDR3 DNA is TGCGCCAGCAGCCAAGGAGGGACAGGGGGCGCGGGAGCTTTCTTT.

This clonotype was counted ten times or more. The chain joins TRBV5-1 to TRBJ2-1; TRBD1 matches at 7 bases. Trimming removed 2 bases from V and 7 bases from J; junction bases left unmatched: 30. The CDR3 runs 22 residues. Germline V lookup: CDR1 SGHRS, CDR2 YFSETQ. Here the CDR3 DNA reads TGCGCCAGCAGCTTAGGAAGATTACCGGGACAGCTAAACCCTCCCTCGTGGAATGAGCAGTTCTTC. Translating gives CASSLGRLPGQLNPPSWNEQFF.

This clonotype was counted at least ten times. This chain links TRBV12-3 or TRBV12-4 with TRBJ1-1; 9 bases agree with TRBD1. With 5 bases clipped from V and 4 bases from J, the junction kept 5 bases outside the gene matches. This CDR3 has 14 amino acids. The CDR3 here is CASSPRQGGTEAFF. The CDR3 bases are TGTGCCAGCAGTCCAAGACAGGGGGGCACTGAAGCTTTCTTT.

This clonotype was seen more than once but under ten times. The chain has TRBV19 and TRBJ2-5; possibly TRBD1 for D (6 bases). The CDR3 totals 13 residues. In germline, CDR1 is LNHDA, CDR2 SQIVND (reference sequence). V lost 7 bases, J lost 3 bases, and 12 bases lay in between. For the CDR3, the DNA is TGTGCCAGTAATAACAGGGACGAAGAGACCCAGTACTTC. Amino acids: CASNNRDEETQYF.

This chain uses TRBV5-6 with TRBJ2-7; either TRBD1 or TRBD2 may supply D (5 bases each). This CDR3 has 14 residues. Trimming stripped 0 bases from V and 4 bases from J, with 11 bases between. CDR1 is SGHDT and CDR2 is YYEEEE in the germline V gene. For the CDR3, the DNA is TGTGCCAGCAGCTTGGTGGGACCGGCGTACGAGCAGTACTTC. Translating it yields CASSLVGPAYEQYF. Using reference TRBV5-6 and TRBJ2-7 for the parts outside the CDR3, the full variable domain is DAGVTQSPTHLIKTRGQQVTLRCSPKSGHDTVSWYQQALGQGPQFIFQYYEEEERQRGNFPDRFSGHQFPNYSSELNVNALLLGDSALYLCASSLVGPAYEQYFGPGTRLTVT.

V usage is TRBV5-1 and J usage is TRBJ1-5, with TRBD1 matching over 8 bases. CDR3 size: 15 residues. Germline V gene data show CDR1 as SGHRS and CDR2 as YFSETQ. V shed 0 bases, J shed 4 bases, and the junction held 3 bases outside the gene matches. The CDR3 region has the DNA TGCGCCAGCAGCTTGGGGACAGGGTTTAATCAGCCCCAGCATTTT. It translates to CASSLGTGFNQPQHF.

This clonotype has just a few counts. The conserved final phenylalanine or tryptophan is absent from the CDR3, which likely points to a read error. This chain joins TRBV20-1 and TRBJ2-1, with TRBD2 identical over 13 bases. This CDR3 is 13 amino acids long. Germline lookup yields CDR1 DFQATT and CDR2 SNEGSKA (reference sequence). The CDR3 region has the DNA TGCAGAACGACTAGCGGGAGGTCGAATGAGCAGTTCTTG. Translation: CRTTSGRSNEQFL.

This clonotype was counted ten times or more. The gene calls are TRBV6-5 and TRBJ1-2; possible D gene TRBD1, 5 bases. The V and J ends lost 2 bases and 8 bases respectively, with 15 bases between them. The CDR3 extends over 14 amino acids. In germline, CDR1 is MNHEY, CDR2 SVGAGI. CDR3 DNA sequence: TGTGCCAGCAGTTACGCCCAGGGAATTGGCGGCTACACCTTC. Translated: CASSYAQGIGGYTF.

There are many counts of this clonotype. The rearrangement joins TRBV29-1 to TRBJ2-3, with D possibly being TRBD1 (6 bases). V was cut by 7 bases and J by 2 bases, with 19 bases left in between. There are 15 residues in the CDR3. Germline assignment: CDR1 SQVTM and CDR2 ANQGSEA. CDR3: CSGGRDNSDTDTQYF. In nucleotides, the CDR3 is TGCAGCGGGGGCCGGGACAACTCAGACACAGATACGCAGTATTTT.

This chain uses TRBV6-5 with TRBJ1-1; 7 bases are shared with TRBD1. The CDR3 has 14 amino acids. The V segment lost 2 bases and the J segment 4 bases; nucleotides outside the gene matches: 4. Germline CDR1 MNHEY, CDR2 SVGAGI. CDR3 loop: CASSYGGQSTEAFF. The CDR3 DNA reads TGTGCCAGCAGTTACGGGGGACAGAGCACTGAAGCTTTCTTT.

This sequence joins TRBV11-2 and TRBJ2-1; D is undetermined. CDR1 is SGHAT and CDR2 is FQNNGV in the germline V gene. Trimming pared 1 base from V and 0 bases from J, leaving 13 bases between. This CDR3 is built from 17 residues. CDR3 coding DNA: TGTGCCAGCAGCTTAGGTTCAACGAGAAGCTCCTACAATGAGCAGTTCTTC. This encodes CASSLGSTRSSYNEQFF. Combining the CDR3 with reference TRBV11-2 and TRBJ2-1 gives the whole variable domain EAGVAQSPRYKIIEKRQSVAFWCNPISGHATLYWYQQILGQGPKLLIQFQNNGVVDDSQLPKDRFSAERLKGVDSTLKIQPAKLEDSAVYLCASSLGSTRSSYNEQFFGPGTRLTVL.

The sample holds many counts of this clonotype. The gene calls are TRBV7-6 and TRBJ2-1; 9 bases align to TRBD2. V was clipped by 2 bases and J by 6 bases; unmatched bases: 11. Germline V lookup: CDR1 SGHVS, CDR2 FNYEAQ. CDR3 size: 17 residues. The CDR3 region has the DNA TGTGCCAGCAGCTTACTTGCTAGCGGGACTCCTGGCAATGAGCAGTTCTTC. Its translation: CASSLLASGTPGNEQFF.

V is TRBV5-1 and J is TRBJ2-2; 7 bases agree with TRBD1. Trimming took 5 bases from V and 1 from J; bases not matched to a gene: 11. Germline V gene data show CDR1 as SGHRS and CDR2 as YFSETQ. There are 17 residues in the CDR3. This CDR3 is CASRIRTGLENTGELFF. CDR3 nucleotide sequence: TGCGCCAGCAGAATAAGGACAGGCCTTGAGAACACCGGGGAGCTGTTTTTT. Full variable domain (remainder filled in from reference TRBV5-1 and TRBJ2-2): KAGVTQTPRYLIKTRGQQVTLSCSPISGHRSVSWYQQTPGQGLQFLFEYFSETQRNKGNFPGRFSGRQFSNSRSEMNVSTLELGDSALYLCASRIRTGLENTGELFFGEGSRLTVL.

There are a few counts of this clonotype. The CDR3, as DNA: TGTGCCAGCAGCCGCGGCTCGACGGAAAAACTGTTTTTT. Translating gives CASSRGSTEKLFF. The chain is built from TRBV7-9 and TRBJ1-4; D is unclear. Germline assignment: CDR1 SEHNR and CDR2 FQNEAQ (reference sequence). The CDR3 is 13 amino acids. V lost 5 bases to trimming and J lost 8 bases, with 12 bases between them.